The 12 T cell receptor beta chains below all came from one sample that was sequenced in a study of glioma-infiltrating T cells. Using RNA template, CDR3s of TCR alpha and beta were amplified with iRepertoire arm-PCR. TCRdb reprocessed the multiplex PCR reads via MiXCR and lists one record per CDR3 protein. The data contain about 410,000 distinct CDR3 sequences, 41% of them singletons. Sequencing was performed on glioma tissue, nonneoplastic brain tissue, or PBMCs (not recorded which). Receptors were obtained from a human donor with low-grade glioma or glioblastoma, undergoing nonglioma brain surgery, or in good health (not recorded which).

This clonotype came up once. A single base separates this from a much larger clone, so it may be a read error. The V gene is TRBV15, the J gene TRBJ1-2; no reliable D call. Germline assignment: CDR1 LNHNV and CDR2 YYDKDF (reference sequence). This CDR3 is built from 14 residues. Trimming took off 0 bases at V and 4 bases at J, with 9 bases between the two ends. CDR3 bases: TGTGCCACCAGCAGAGATGTGAGGCGCTATGGCTACACCTTC. Translation: CATSRDVRRYGYTF.

Turning to this clonotype: Germline is not matched at one junction end, which may reflect a read error. The J gene is TRBJ2-7, the V gene TRBV6-5; a possible D gene is TRBD1 (5 bases). The V gene's germline CDR1 is MNHEY and CDR2 SVGAGI. The CDR3 spans 17 residues. DNA for the CDR3: TGTGCCATCAGTGAGAGGTTTGGCAGGGTGGGCGCCTACGAGCAGTACTTC. Amino acids: CAISERFGRVGAYEQYF.

The chain has TRBV20-1 and TRBJ2-7, with TRBD2 matching 8 bases. Germline V CDR1 and CDR2: DFQATT, SNEGSKA (reference sequence). This CDR3 is 14 amino acids long. The V gene end was trimmed by 5 bases and the J gene end by 4 bases; junction bases not matched to a gene: 10. The CDR3 bases are TGCAGTGCTGGGGTCGGGGGGGACAAATACGAGCAGTACTTC. Its translation is CSAGVGGDKYEQYF.

In this sample, this clonotype turned up a few times. This chain links TRBV25-1 with TRBJ1-2; no clear D gene. The V end was cut by 5 bases, the J end by 2 bases, with 9 bases between. This CDR3 comprises 13 residues. Germline loops: CDR1 MGHDK, CDR2 SYGVNS. CDR3 sequence (DNA): TGTGCCAGCAGTTTGGGTTGGAACTATGGCTACACCTTC. Encoded protein: CASSLGWNYGYTF.

This clonotype has more than one count but fewer than ten. The chain combines TRBV7-2 with TRBJ2-7; D gene ambiguous. CDR3 length: 13 residues. Trimming stripped 5 bases from V and 2 bases from J, with 10 bases between. Looked up from germline, CDR1 is SGHTA and CDR2 is FQGNSA. This chain's CDR3 is CASSADPTYEQYF. The CDR3 DNA follows: TGTGCCAGCAGCGCGGACCCTACCTACGAGCAGTACTTC.

This clonotype was counted many times. V gene TRBV27 combines with J gene TRBJ1-2; no clear D gene. This CDR3 region has 16 residues. Germline CDR1 is MNHEY and CDR2 is SMNVEV (reference sequence). With 2 bases removed from V and 4 bases from J, the gap between germline ends came to 17 bases. The CDR3 region is CASSLAQSRTGYGYTF. The DNA of the CDR3 is TGTGCCAGCAGTTTAGCCCAGAGCAGAACGGGCTATGGCTACACCTTC.

The table lists this clonotype with a count of one. The chain joins TRBV5-7 to TRBJ2-1, with 9 bases fitting TRBD2. Being an ORF, TRBV5-7 has a function that is uncertain. J lost 8 bases, V lost 4 bases, and 16 bases had no gene match. The CDR3 consists of 17 residues. In nucleotides, the CDR3 is TGTGCCAGCAGCCAACCGTTGGTAGCGGGAGCTCTTGATGAGCAGTTCTTC. Translating gives CASSQPLVAGALDEQFF.

This clonotype was detected only a few times. The chain employs TRBV14 and TRBJ2-7; D might be TRBD2 (6 bases). V was trimmed by 2 bases and J by 1 base, leaving 15 bases between them. This CDR3 is 16 amino acids long. Germline V gene sequence: CDR1 SGHDN, CDR2 FVKESK. The CDR3 nucleotides are TGTGCCAGCAGCCAAAGCCGGGACTGGACTTCCTACGAGCAGTACTTC. As protein: CASSQSRDWTSYEQYF.

This clonotype showed up just once. J is TRBJ2-7 and V is TRBV20-1; D gene unclear. CDR1 is DFQATT and CDR2 is SNEGSKA in the germline V gene (reference sequence). This CDR3 is 13 amino acids long. V was trimmed by 3 bases and J by 4 bases, leaving 13 bases between them. The CDR3 DNA follows: TGCAGTGCTAGGGCCCCCGATGGGTACGAGCAGTACTTC. As protein: CSARAPDGYEQYF.

This clonotype was seen repeatedly, ten times or more. This chain links TRBV6-2 or TRBV6-3 with TRBJ2-7; D perhaps matches TRBD1 (6 bases). The CDR3 runs to 14 residues. V shed 5 bases and J shed 1 base, with 12 bases lying between them. Germline V gives CDR1 MNHEY, CDR2 SVGEGT. The CDR3 region has the DNA TGTGCCAGCAGTCGAGGGGGTCTTTCCTACGAGCAGTACTTC. Translation gives CASSRGGLSYEQYF.

The rearrangement links TRBV20-1 to TRBJ2-5; no definite D call. Germline assignment: CDR1 DFQATT and CDR2 SNEGSKA (reference sequence). V lost 0 bases and J lost 5, with 13 bases in between. This CDR3 is built from 14 residues. The CDR3 region is CSARDVTGQETQYF. CDR3 coding DNA: TGCAGTGCTAGAGATGTTACGGGCCAGGAGACCCAGTACTTC.

This clonotype was seen at least ten times. The chain uses TRBV20-1 and TRBJ2-5; D is unclear. CDR1 and CDR2 (germline): DFQATT, SNEGSKA (reference sequence). The CDR3 runs to 13 residues. The ends were cut back, 2 bases at V and 3 bases at J, with 10 bases in the middle. CDR3 residues: CSARHDLEETQYF. For the CDR3, the DNA is TGCAGTGCTAGACATGACCTTGAAGAGACCCAGTACTTC.